Presented here are 27 T cell receptor beta chains from one specimen sequenced in a study of blood T cells in healthy people across ages. With a J-beta primer mix and a sample-barcoded 5' primer, a second PCR ran about 7 to 12 cycles. In TCRdb, the 5' RACE reads were re-called with MiXCR into one record per CDR3 protein. The data show about 780,000 distinct CDR3 sequences, with approximately 24% seen just once and approximately 2.9% held by the top ten. This sample also belongs to another study, concerning T cells of mothers and their children.

Source material: blood. These receptors originate from a boy aged 5-17 years in good health.

This rearrangement joins TRBV10-3 to TRBJ2-5; 10 nucleotides line up with TRBD1. Near its end, the DNA agrees better with TRBJ2-1, so the J call may be wrong. The germline V gene encodes CDR1 ENHRY and CDR2 SYGVKD. The CDR3 contains 14 residues. This CDR3 is CAISAGTGANEQFF. CDR3 DNA sequence: TGTGCCATCAGTGCCGGGACAGGGGCTAATGAGCAGTTCTTC.

This clonotype was observed a handful of times. This chain joins TRBV12-3 or TRBV12-4 and TRBJ2-7; D call uncertain. Trimming shortened V by 6 bases and J by 2 bases, and 26 bases separated the two germline ends. This CDR3 is built from 18 residues. CDR3 DNA: TGTGCCAGCAGCAGTTTTGGTGGGGATCTCAGGATCCCCTACGAGCAGTACTTC. This encodes CASSSFGGDLRIPYEQYF.

The chain joins TRBV10-1 to TRBJ2-5; 9 bases agree with TRBD2. TRBJ2-1 matches the DNA end more closely, so the J call is doubtful. Germline V gene lookup returns CDR1 WNHNN and CDR2 SYGVQD (reference sequence). This CDR3 region has 14 residues. The chain's CDR3 is CASSEGGGANEQFF. The CDR3 DNA reads as TGCGCCAGCAGTGAAGGCGGGGGGGCGAATGAGCAGTTCTTC.

The chain uses TRBV7-3 and TRBJ1-1; D gene unclear. Germline V gene sequence: CDR1 SGHTA, CDR2 FQGTGA. Trimming left V 5 bases short and J 5 bases short, with 12 bases between. The CDR3 runs to 13 residues. CDR3: CASSPQAGTEAFF. CDR3 nucleotide sequence: TGTGCCAGCAGCCCCCAGGCGGGGACTGAAGCTTTCTTT.

This clonotype was detected only a few times. The CDR3 nucleotides are TGTGCCAGCAGCCCTCGGCTGCGCCGCTCCTACAATGAGCAGTTCTTC. Translated, it gives CASSPRLRRSYNEQFF. The chain links TRBV21-1 to TRBJ2-1; the table's D call, TRBD1, was not checked against the DNA. TRBV21-1 is recorded as a pseudogene. The CDR3 totals 16 residues.

The chain carries TRBV7-6 and TRBJ2-2; TRBD1 matches at 7 bases. The CDR3 spans 16 residues. Germline assignment: CDR1 SGHVS and CDR2 FNYEAQ. V dropped 3 bases and J dropped 1; count of bases not matched to a gene: 5. CDR3 in DNA: TGTGCCAGCAGCTTGCGACAGGGATGGAACACCGGGGAGCTGTTTTTT. Protein sequence: CASSLRQGWNTGELFF.

This clonotype has more than one count but fewer than ten. The rearrangement uses TRBV29-1 and TRBJ2-5, with 10 bases fitting TRBD1. The closer fit of TRBJ2-1 to the DNA end suggests the J call may be wrong. Per germline, CDR1 SQVTM and CDR2 ANQGSEA. The CDR3 has 16 residues. DNA for the CDR3: TGCAGCGTTGATGATTTCGAGGACAGGGGGTCTTTCGAGCAGTTCTTC. Translating gives CSVDDFEDRGSFEQFF.

The sample holds a few counts of this clonotype. This chain links TRBV20-1 with TRBJ2-1; 9 nucleotides match TRBD2. The length of the CDR3 is 16 residues. With 0 bases clipped from V and 0 bases from J, the junction kept 3 bases outside the gene matches. Germline loops: CDR1 DFQATT, CDR2 SNEGSKA (reference sequence). CDR3 coding DNA: TGCAGTGCTAGAGATGCGGGGGGGCCCTCCTACAATGAGCAGTTCTTC. Its protein product is CSARDAGGPSYNEQFF.

This clonotype was recorded a few times. J is TRBJ2-7 and V is TRBV28; a weak D match, TRBD1 (6 bases). The germline V and J ends were trimmed by 2 bases and 0 bases, with 14 bases remaining between them. Germline V gives CDR1 MDHEN, CDR2 SYDVKM. This CDR3 spans 16 amino acids. CDR3 nucleotides: TGTGCCAGCAGTTTAGGCCGGCAGGGGTCCTCCTACGAGCAGTACTTC. This translates into CASSLGRQGSSYEQYF.

The chain is built from TRBV25-1 and TRBJ1-1; D unresolved. Germline CDR1 and CDR2: MGHDK and SYGVNS. V was clipped by 7 bases and J by 0 bases, with 9 bases between them. The CDR3 runs 13 residues. CDR3 amino acids: CASTKALNTEAFF. Here the CDR3 DNA reads TGTGCCAGCACCAAAGCGTTGAACACTGAAGCTTTCTTT.

This chain connects TRBV19 to TRBJ1-2; D is unresolved. The germline gives CDR1 LNHDA, CDR2 SQIVND (reference sequence). The length of the CDR3 is 11 residues. Deletions cut 9 bases from V and 3 bases from J, with 8 bases between. The CDR3 bases are TGTGCCAGCCTAGCCCACTATGGCTACACCTTC. Translated, it gives CASLAHYGYTF.

About this clonotype itself: A read error may produce the germline difference seen at one junction end. CDR3 nucleotide sequence: TGCGCCAGCAGCCAAAGGGGGGCGGGGGCCTCCGACGAGCAGTACTTC. This translates into CASSQRGAGASDEQYF. V usage is TRBV4-1 and J usage is TRBJ2-7; D might be TRBD2 (7 bases). This CDR3 spans 16 amino acids. CDR1 is MGHRA and CDR2 is YSYEKL in the germline V gene.

This clonotype showed up just a few times. The rearrangement links TRBV10-3 to TRBJ2-1; 16 bases align to TRBD2. V lost 6 bases, J lost 6 bases, and 2 bases stayed unmatched. From germline, CDR1 is ENHRY and CDR2 SYGVKD. The CDR3 has 15 residues. The CDR3 sequence is CAIRGLAGGLNEQFF. DNA of the CDR3: TGTGCCATCAGGGGACTAGCGGGGGGGCTCAATGAGCAGTTCTTC.

The chain employs TRBV5-1 and TRBJ2-7; D unclear. CDR3 length: 15 amino acids. Trimming left V 2 bases short and J 7 bases short, with 19 bases between. Germline CDR1 SGHRS, CDR2 YFSETQ. The DNA of the CDR3 is TGCGCCAGCAGCTTATGGGCAGCGATTGTGGGGGAGCAGTACTTC. Translation: CASSLWAAIVGEQYF.

The chain couples TRBV5-6 to TRBJ2-3; 7 bases align to TRBD2. Trimming removed 4 bases from V and 6 bases from J; junction bases left unmatched: 17. The length of the CDR3 is 17 residues. Germline values: CDR1 SGHDT, CDR2 YYEEEE. Written as DNA, the CDR3 is TGTGCCAGCAGCCTCCCCTCAGGGCCATCCGGGGGGGATACGCAGTATTTT. Protein: CASSLPSGPSGGDTQYF. Full variable domain (rest looked up from reference TRBV5-6 and TRBJ2-3): DAGVTQSPTHLIKTRGQQVTLRCSPKSGHDTVSWYQQALGQGPQFIFQYYEEEERQRGNFPDRFSGHQFPNYSSELNVNALLLGDSALYLCASSLPSGPSGGDTQYFGPGTRLTVL.

J is TRBJ2-5 and V is TRBV29-1; D perhaps matches TRBD2 (6 bases). The J call is uncertain, as TRBJ2-1 better fits the DNA end. CDR1 and CDR2 from the germline V gene are SQVTM and ANQGSEA. The CDR3 runs 11 residues. The CDR3 region is CSVIGGNEQFF. The CDR3 DNA reads TGCAGCGTCATCGGGGGCAATGAGCAGTTCTTC.

This clonotype was counted a few times. The chain links TRBV28 to TRBJ2-5; 9 bases are a match to TRBD1. Trimming took 2 bases from V and 4 from J; bases not matched to a gene: 5. The germline gives CDR1 MDHEN, CDR2 SYDVKM. This CDR3 has 15 residues. CDR3 coding DNA: TGTGCCAGCAGTTTACCGGGACAGGGACGAGAGACCCAGTACTTC. Translating gives CASSLPGQGRETQYF.

This clonotype was observed a few times. This chain joins TRBV20-1 and TRBJ2-3; the match to TRBD2 covers 11 bases. After removal of 4 bases from V and 2 bases from J, the junction contained 5 bases not matched to a gene. The CDR3 runs to 15 residues. Germline CDR1 DFQATT, CDR2 SNEGSKA (reference sequence). The DNA for the CDR3 is TGCAGTGCTACGGGACTAGCGGAATACACAGATACGCAGTATTTT. Translation: CSATGLAEYTDTQYF.

The chain's CDR3 is CASSWVGGTGELFF. CDR3 in DNA: TGCGCCAGCAGCTGGGTTGGGGGCACCGGGGAGCTGTTTTTT. The chain combines TRBV5-1 with TRBJ2-2; D may correspond to TRBD1 or TRBD2 (5 bases each). The V end was cut by 3 bases, the J end by 4 bases, with 10 bases between. Germline assignment: CDR1 SGHRS and CDR2 YFSETQ. The CDR3 consists of 14 residues.

This clonotype has a count of ten or more. The chain combines TRBV12-3 or TRBV12-4 with TRBJ2-1, with D possibly TRBD2 on 5 matching bases. V shed 6 bases and J shed 3 bases, with 6 bases lying between them. CDR3 length equals 12 residues. The CDR3 nucleotides are TGTGCCAGCAGCGGGGACTACAATGAGCAGTTCTTC. Translated, it gives CASSGDYNEQFF.

The rearrangement uses TRBV21-1 and TRBJ2-6; the DNA was not used to check the table's D call, TRBD2. TRBV21-1 is classified as a pseudogene. The CDR3 sequence is 18 residues long. For the CDR3, the DNA is TGTGCCAGCAGCAAAGTTCCGGCAGGGAAATCTGGGGCCAACGTCCTGACTTTC. This codes for CASSKVPAGKSGANVLTF.

This clonotype was seen more than once but under ten times. This chain joins TRBV2 and TRBJ2-5; 9 bases map to TRBD2. The CDR3 totals 15 residues. CDR1 and CDR2 from the germline V gene are SNHLY and FYNNEI. The ends lost 4 bases at V and 5 bases at J; junction bases unmatched: 8. CDR3 amino acids: CASSGRAGGGETQYF. The CDR3 DNA reads as TGTGCCAGCAGTGGGCGAGCGGGGGGCGGGGAGACCCAGTACTTC.

This CDR3 reads CASSFSGGLGEQFF. CDR3 nucleotide sequence: TGTGCCAGCAGCTTTAGCGGGGGGTTGGGGGAGCAGTTCTTC. The rearrangement joins TRBV7-6 to TRBJ2-5; 10 bases agree with TRBD2. TRBJ2-1 matches the DNA end more closely, so the J call is doubtful. CDR1 is SGHVS, CDR2 FNYEAQ, per germline. The CDR3 consists of 14 residues.

The chain has TRBV7-9 and TRBJ2-5, with 8 bases lining up with TRBD1. The end of the DNA is better explained by TRBJ2-7, so the J call may be wrong. The germline CDR1 and CDR2 sequences are SEHNR and FQNEAQ (reference sequence). The CDR3 is 15 residues long. For the CDR3, the DNA is TGTGCCAGCAGCCAACAGGGGGGAAGCTCCTACGAGCAGTACTTC. The encoded protein is CASSQQGGSSYEQYF.

Only a few counts were recorded for this clonotype. The rearrangement links TRBV29-1 to TRBJ2-4, with TRBD2 identical over 9 bases. The V gene's germline CDR1 is SQVTM and CDR2 ANQGSEA. The CDR3 covers 12 residues. J was trimmed by 8 bases and V by 2 bases; bases with no gene match: 1. The CDR3 protein is CSVESSGDIQYF. DNA for the CDR3: TGCAGCGTTGAATCTAGCGGGGACATTCAGTACTTC.

This chain uses TRBV9 with TRBJ2-5; D gene unclear. Trimming cost V 3 bases and J 5 bases, with 5 bases left between them. This CDR3 spans 11 amino acids. Per the germline V gene, CDR1 is SGDLS and CDR2 is YYNGEE. The CDR3 loop reads CASSETETQYF. CDR3 DNA: TGTGCCAGCAGCGAGACGGAGACCCAGTACTTC.

The CDR3 is CASSIRAGGHEQYF. The DNA for the CDR3 is TGTGCCAGTAGTATAAGAGCGGGGGGGCACGAGCAGTACTTC. The V and J genes are TRBV19 and TRBJ2-7, with 10 bases matching TRBD2. With V trimmed by 2 bases and J by 5 bases, 3 bases remained unmatched. This CDR3 comprises 14 residues. The germline V gene encodes CDR1 LNHDA and CDR2 SQIVND (reference sequence).